The rows below give T cell receptor beta chains drawn from one sample of a study of cytomegalovirus exposure and HLA in healthy donors. Some clones are missing from TCRdb's copy, which holds only in-frame ones; the method was immunoSEQ multiplex PCR. Of 95,000 to 120,000 clones listed, around 82% are singletons. Sequences were obtained from PBMCs. The receptors stem from a woman younger than 45 in good health and CMV-seropositive. Both conserved end residues are trimmed from each CDR3.

J gene: TRBJ1-1; V gene: TRBV7-9; CDR3 protein: ASSPLAGLEAF
J gene: TRBJ2-1; V gene: TRBV9; CDR3 protein: ASSGFSGRASFSEQF
J gene: TRBJ2-7; V gene: TRBV7-9; CDR3 protein: ASRSGQGYEQY
J gene: TRBJ2-7; V gene: TRBV9; CDR3 protein: ASSVGSFAEQY
J gene: TRBJ1-1; V gene: TRBV10-3; CDR3 protein: ATQTGPNTEAF
J gene: TRBJ1-5; V gene: TRBV4-2; CDR3 protein: ASSPGQGNQPQH
J gene: TRBJ1-1; V gene: TRBV4-2; CDR3 protein: ASSQEYRYRTEAF
J gene: TRBJ2-3; V gene: TRBV7-3; CDR3 protein: ASSITGSGDTQY
J gene: TRBJ2-2; V gene: TRBV5-8; CDR3 protein: ASSWLNTGELF
J gene: TRBJ1-4; V gene: TRBV9; CDR3 protein: ASSVHTSTNEKLF
J gene: TRBJ1-1; V gene: TRBV7-9; CDR3 protein: ASSALAGTAEAF
J gene: TRBJ2-7; V gene: TRBV6-1; CDR3 protein: ASSLQTGGPYEQY
J gene: TRBJ1-2; V gene: TRBV27; CDR3 protein: ASSPMGQGTVGMGYGYT
J gene: TRBJ1-1; V gene: TRBV5-4; CDR3 protein: ASSTGDRMYPEAF
J gene: TRBJ1-5; V gene: TRBV4-2; CDR3 protein: ASSQGTGYQPQH
J gene: TRBJ1-6; V gene: TRBV10-2; CDR3 protein: ASSGDRSSPLH
J gene: TRBJ2-5; V gene: TRBV14; CDR3 protein: ASSQRLAGAETQY
J gene: TRBJ1-3; V gene: TRBV7-3; CDR3 protein: ASSPQQGIPGNTIY
J gene: TRBJ2-7; V gene: TRBV27; CDR3 protein: ASSTKDRGLHTYEQY
J gene: TRBJ2-1; V gene: TRBV11-3; CDR3 protein: ASSLGGLAAYNEQF
J gene: TRBJ2-2; V gene: TRBV25-1; CDR3 protein: ASSQSGGLNTGELF
J gene: TRBJ1-4; V gene: TRBV7-6; CDR3 protein: ASSLSWTGEKLF